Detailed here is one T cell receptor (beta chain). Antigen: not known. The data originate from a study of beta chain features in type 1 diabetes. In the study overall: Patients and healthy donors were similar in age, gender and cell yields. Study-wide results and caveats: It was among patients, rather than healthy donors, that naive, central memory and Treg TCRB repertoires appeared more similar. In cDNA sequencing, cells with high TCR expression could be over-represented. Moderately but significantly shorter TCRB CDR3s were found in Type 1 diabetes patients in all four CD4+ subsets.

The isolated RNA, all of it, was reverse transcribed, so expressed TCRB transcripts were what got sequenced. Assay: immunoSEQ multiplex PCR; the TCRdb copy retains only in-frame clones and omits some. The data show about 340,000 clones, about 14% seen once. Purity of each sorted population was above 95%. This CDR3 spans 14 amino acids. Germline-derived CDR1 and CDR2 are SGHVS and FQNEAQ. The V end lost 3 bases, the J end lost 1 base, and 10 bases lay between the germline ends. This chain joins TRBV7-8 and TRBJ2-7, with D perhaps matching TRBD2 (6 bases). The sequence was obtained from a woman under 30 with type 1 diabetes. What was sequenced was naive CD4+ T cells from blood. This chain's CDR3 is CASSFPGVSYEQYF. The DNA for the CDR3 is TGTGCCAGCAGCTTTCCGGGAGTTTCCTACGAGCAGTACTTC. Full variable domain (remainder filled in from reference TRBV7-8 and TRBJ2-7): GAGVSQSPRYKVAKRGQDVALRCDPISGHVSLFWYQQALGQGPEFLTYFQNEAQLDKSGLPSDRFFAERPEGSVSTLKIQRTQQEDSAVYLCASSFPGVSYEQYFGPGTRLTVT.